What follows are 11 T cell receptor beta chains derived from one specimen sequenced in a study of response to subunit inactivated influenza vaccine. TCRdb independently ran MiXCR on the RT-PCR reads; one entry per CDR3 protein. This sample carries about 620,000 distinct CDR3 sequences, approximately 10% of them seen once, and the ten largest clones take more than 9.5%. The sample also formed part of further work on T cells expressing NK-cell markers. That publication notes: The authors made TCR beta cDNA libraries by 5'RACE template switching. This switching added a universal primer site and UMIs.

Sequenced material: PBMCs from blood, taken on the day of vaccination. The receptors shown here come from a man aged 50 or older who received an inactivated influenza vaccine.

V usage is TRBV5-1 and J usage is TRBJ2-3; 12 positions match TRBD2. Germline CDR1 is SGHRS and CDR2 is YFSETQ. CDR3 length equals 13 residues. Losses at the gene ends were 1 base for V and 14 bases for J; bases not matched to a gene: 5. CDR3 sequence (DNA): TGCGCCAGCAGCTTGCGGACTAGCGGGACACCGTATTTT. Encoded protein: CASSLRTSGTPYF.

In this sample, this clonotype turned up many times. This chain connects TRBV5-1 to TRBJ1-1, with 9 bases aligning to TRBD1. The CDR3 totals 14 residues. Germline CDR1 SGHRS, CDR2 YFSETQ. Trimming at V came to 0 bases and at J to 5 bases, leaving 2 bases not matched to a gene. The CDR3 DNA reads TGCGCCAGCAGCTTGGCGGGACAGGGAACTGAAGCTTTCTTT. Translating gives CASSLAGQGTEAFF.

The chain employs TRBV7-2 and TRBJ2-1; D not certain. The length of the CDR3 is 16 residues. The V gene lost 4 bases and the J gene lost 0 bases, with 13 bases spanning the gap. Germline CDR1 SGHTA, CDR2 FQGNSA. CDR3 bases: TGTGCCAGCAGCTCGACAAGCGTGAGCTCCTACAATGAGCAGTTCTTC. Translating it yields CASSSTSVSSYNEQFF.

Ten or more counts support this clonotype. The rearrangement uses TRBV14 and TRBJ1-2; unclear D gene. This CDR3 comprises 14 residues. Germline CDR1 reads SGHDN; CDR2 reads FVKESK. Trimming pared 1 base from V and 4 bases from J, leaving 10 bases between. The CDR3 loop reads CASSQVGSIYGYTF. The CDR3 DNA follows: TGTGCCAGCAGCCAAGTGGGCAGCATCTATGGCTACACCTTC.

The chain carries TRBV7-9 and TRBJ1-1; D unclear. This CDR3 contains 14 residues. Germline CDR1 SEHNR, CDR2 FQNEAQ (reference sequence). Trimming left V 4 bases short and J 1 base short, with 10 bases between. The CDR3 DNA sequence: TGTGCCAGCAGCTCCAAGGCGGGGAACACTGAAGCTTTCTTT. The encoded protein is CASSSKAGNTEAFF.

A few counts support this clonotype. The chain is built from TRBV7-9 and TRBJ1-1, with D perhaps matching TRBD1 (6 bases). Trimming shortened V by 6 bases and J by 4 bases, and 18 bases separated the two germline ends. CDR3 length: 15 residues. Germline assignment: CDR1 SEHNR and CDR2 FQNEAQ (reference sequence). CDR3 sequence (DNA): TGTGCCAGCAGGCGGGGGCAGGGAATGCTCACTGAAGCTTTCTTT. Translation: CASRRGQGMLTEAFF.

This clonotype appeared many times. The V call is TRBV24-1, the J call TRBJ2-4; 9 nucleotides agree with TRBD1. The CDR3 runs to 18 residues. Germline CDR1 is KGHDR and CDR2 is SFDVKD. V lost 2 bases to trimming and J lost 2 bases; unmatched junction nucleotides: 9. This CDR3 reads CATSDSPGQGLSKNIQYF. The CDR3, as DNA: TGTGCCACCAGTGATTCCCCGGGACAGGGCTTGTCCAAAAACATTCAGTACTTC.

This clonotype was picked up a small number of times. CDR3 in amino acids: CASSEAGYQQETQYF. The CDR3, as DNA: TGTGCCAGCTCCGAGGCAGGGTATCAACAAGAGACCCAGTACTTC. This chain links TRBV12-3 or TRBV12-4 with TRBJ2-5, with D possibly matching TRBD1 (5 bases). The length of the CDR3 is 15 residues. V lost 8 bases, J lost 2 bases, and 18 bases lay in between.

The J gene is TRBJ2-1, the V gene TRBV27; tentative D call: TRBD2 (5 bases). The CDR3 totals 15 residues. Per the germline V gene, CDR1 is MNHEY and CDR2 is SMNVEV (reference sequence). Trimming cost V 2 bases and J 10 bases, with 18 bases left between them. CDR3 sequence reads: CASSLIASYVGEQFF. CDR3 sequence (DNA): TGTGCCAGCAGTTTAATAGCGAGCTACGTGGGGGAGCAGTTCTTC.

This clonotype has a handful of counts. The chain uses TRBV7-6 and TRBJ1-6; TRBD1 agrees at 9 bases. CDR1 is SGHVS and CDR2 is FNYEAQ in the germline V gene. The CDR3 contains 16 residues. V dropped 5 bases and J dropped 4; count of bases not matched to a gene: 6. CDR3 nucleotide sequence: TGTGCCAGCAGCGCTCGGGACAGGGTTTATAATTCACCCCTCCACTTT. Protein: CASSARDRVYNSPLHF.

CDR3 loop: CAISESGLAGYQETQYF. The CDR3, as DNA: TGTGCCATCAGTGAGTCCGGACTAGCGGGGTACCAAGAGACCCAGTACTTC. The V gene is TRBV10-3, the J gene TRBJ2-5; 12 nucleotides line up with TRBD2. The germline CDR1 and CDR2 sequences are ENHRY and SYGVKD. This CDR3 has 17 amino acids. The V gene end was trimmed by 0 bases and the J gene end by 0 bases; junction bases not matched to a gene: 2.